A few counts support the clone carrying this TCR beta chain. TCRdb keeps only in-frame clones here, not all; method: immunoSEQ multiplex PCR. The sample carries 40,000 or so clones, around 88% recorded once. The data are from a study of blood T cell repertoires in COVID-19. Germline V gene sequence: CDR1 LNHDA, CDR2 SQIVND (reference sequence). The CDR3 runs to 13 residues. Germline trimming cut 9 bases from V and 6 bases from J; bases unmatched to any gene: 4. The chain is built from TRBV19 and TRBJ1-5; 11 nucleotides align to TRBD1. The sequencing sample was made of peripheral blood. The TCR comes from a human donor in a cohort sampled during active COVID-19. The CDR3 nucleotides read TGTGCCAGCCGGGACAGGGGGGCTCAGCCCCAGCATTTT. Translated: CASRDRGAQPQHF.